In its sample, the clone carrying this T cell receptor (beta chain) was seen once. Its antigen is still unknown. Repertoires were generated with immunoSEQ multiplex PCR, while TCRdb's copy carries only in-frame clones and drops some. This sample has around 95,000 clones, with more than 75% found just once. This sample is drawn from a study of graft-versus-host responses after intestinal transplantation. At the level of the study: Each of the recipients got a multivisceral, liver-intestinal, or isolated intestinal transplant. Every transplant recipient was induced with anti-thymocyte globulin, then maintained on tacrolimus and steroids for about three years.

General observations from the study: Early after transplant, HvG declines were associated with peak levels of circulating GvH clones. The recipient marrow held GvH clones, and some of them showed up first in ileum or blood.

V was cut by 4 bases and J by 0 bases, with 8 bases left in between. From germline, CDR1 is SGHRS and CDR2 YFSETQ. This CDR3 region has 14 residues. The receptor was isolated from a human donor who was the organ donor for an intestinal transplant. This chain uses TRBV5-1 with TRBJ2-1; no definite D call. Specimen: unstimulated CD4+ T cells sorted from spleen or lymph node cells, collected before transplant. CDR3 coding DNA: TGCGCCAGCAGCCCGGCATCCTCCTACAATGAGCAGTTCTTC. Its translation is CASSPASSYNEQFF.